This passage covers 29 T cell receptor beta chains from one sample sequenced in a study of T cell repertoires in cytomegalovirus infection (dated by TCRdb to between 2017 and 2020). Reads for this sample came from an Illumina HiSeq 1500. TCRdb trimmed public reads at Q25 via fastp, called clones via MiXCR and kept in-frame beta chains. Each entry merges the rows of one CDR3 protein and shows their most common DNA and genes. In all, the sample holds about 360,000 distinct CDR3 sequences, and around 18% of those were seen once. The ten largest account for 8.5% to 10% of the sample. The sequencing input was PBMCs. The receptors shown here come from a human donor in good health (CMV status not recorded). Some clones in this sample may be carry-over from other donors' samples.

This clonotype was seen ten or more times. The CDR3 bases are TGTGCCAGCAGCTTAAGCGGCCGCGGGATAGGCAATGAGCAGTTCTTC. It is translated as CASSLSGRGIGNEQFF. This sequence joins TRBV7-2 and TRBJ2-1; a possible D gene is TRBD2 (6 bases). Deletions cut 2 bases from V and 6 bases from J, with 17 bases between. The CDR3 covers 16 residues. In germline, CDR1 is SGHTA, CDR2 FQGNSA.

V and J are TRBV29-1 and TRBJ1-4, with D possibly matching TRBD1 (5 bases). Trimming removed 4 bases from V and 4 bases from J, with 7 bases in between. This CDR3 is built from 12 residues. The germline V gene has CDR1 SQVTM and CDR2 ANQGSEA. This chain's CDR3 is CSVGQFNEKLFF. The CDR3 region has the DNA TGCAGCGTTGGACAGTTTAATGAAAAACTGTTTTTT.

The gene calls are TRBV20-1 and TRBJ2-7; TRBD2 aligns across 7 bases. Germline values: CDR1 DFQATT, CDR2 SNEGSKA (reference sequence). V was clipped by 0 bases and J by 0 bases; unmatched bases: 5. CDR3 length: 15 amino acids. The CDR3 is CSARDGAGNSYEQYF. The CDR3, as DNA: TGCAGTGCTAGAGATGGAGCGGGAAACTCCTACGAGCAGTACTTC.

This clonotype has a count of ten or more. The chain is built from TRBV7-2 and TRBJ2-7, with unresolved D. The CDR3 extends over 14 amino acids. The germline V gene encodes CDR1 SGHTA and CDR2 FQGNSA. Trimming stripped 5 bases from V and 1 base from J, with 12 bases between. The CDR3 DNA sequence: TGTGCCAGCAGCGAAGGCGGTGGGTCCTACGAGCAGTACTTC. This sequence encodes CASSEGGGSYEQYF. The whole variable domain, remainder taken from reference TRBV7-2 and TRBJ2-7, is GAGVSQSPSNKVTEKGKDVELRCDPISGHTALYWYRQSLGQGLEFLIYFQGNSAPDKSGLPSDRFSAERTGGSVSTLTIQRTQQEDSAVYLCASSEGGGSYEQYFGPGTRLTVT.

This clonotype showed up just a few times. The junction departs from the called germline gene at one end, perhaps through a read error. This chain connects TRBV7-8 to TRBJ1-1; tentative D call: TRBD1 (6 bases). Germline CDR1 reads SGHVS; CDR2 reads FQNEAQ. The CDR3 contains 13 residues. CDR3 region: CASSLAGVLRAFF. The CDR3 coding sequence is TGTGCCAGCAGCCTAGCAGGGGTACTCCGAGCTTTCTTT.

This clonotype has a handful of counts. The chain links TRBV20-1 to TRBJ2-7, with D possibly matching TRBD2 (6 bases). Trimming pared 0 bases from V and 2 bases from J, leaving 11 bases between. The germline V gene encodes CDR1 DFQATT and CDR2 SNEGSKA (reference sequence). The CDR3 covers 14 residues. CDR3 in amino acids: CSARDHQRAYEQYF. In DNA form, the CDR3 reads TGCAGTGCTAGAGATCATCAGCGGGCCTACGAGCAGTACTTC.

This clonotype was detected many times. The chain recombines TRBV19 with TRBJ2-7, with 9 bases that match TRBD1. This CDR3 contains 13 residues. With V trimmed by 10 bases and J by 6 bases, 10 bases remained unmatched. Germline CDR1 reads LNHDA; CDR2 reads SQIVND (reference sequence). The CDR3 nucleotides are TGTGCCACCGACCCGGGACAGGGAGGCGAGCAGTACTTC. Its protein product is CATDPGQGGEQYF.

This clonotype was observed a handful of times. The V gene is TRBV14, the J gene TRBJ1-4; D is undetermined. Trimming took 3 bases from V and 7 from J, leaving 18 bases between them. The CDR3 runs to 16 residues. Looked up from germline, CDR1 is SGHDN and CDR2 is FVKESK. For the CDR3, the DNA is TGTGCCAGCAGCCAGAGACGGGTGATAGATGGTGAAAAACTGTTTTTT. Translation: CASSQRRVIDGEKLFF.

In its sample, this clonotype was seen many times. V and J are TRBV27 and TRBJ2-3; perhaps TRBD2 as D (6 bases). Trimming left V 5 bases short and J 10 bases short, with 19 bases between. The CDR3 has 14 amino acids. Germline CDR1 and CDR2: MNHEY and SMNVEV (reference sequence). This chain's CDR3 is CASSATGTPFSQYF. The CDR3 DNA reads as TGTGCCAGCAGTGCAACCGGGACTCCCTTCTCGCAGTATTTT.

This clonotype was recorded a few times. The rearrangement links TRBV7-2 to TRBJ2-3; 7 positions agree with TRBD2. Trimming took 1 base from V and 2 from J; bases not matched to a gene: 3. Germline CDR1 and CDR2: SGHTA and FQGNSA. The CDR3 sequence is 15 residues long. The CDR3 protein is CASSLVGGTTDTQYF. CDR3 DNA: TGTGCCAGCAGCTTAGTGGGGGGGACCACAGATACGCAGTATTTT.

The rearrangement joins TRBV20-1 to TRBJ1-1; D call uncertain. The CDR3 is made up of 12 amino acids. The V end was cut by 6 bases, the J end by 1 base, with 9 bases between. Germline V gene data show CDR1 as DFQATT and CDR2 as SNEGSKA (reference sequence). The CDR3 DNA reads as TGCAGTGCCCGTCGGGGGAACACTGAAGCTTTCTTT. Amino acid sequence: CSARRGNTEAFF.

The V gene is TRBV20-1, the J gene TRBJ1-6; D not certain. The ends were cut back, 3 bases at V and 7 bases at J, with 13 bases in the middle. CDR1 is DFQATT, CDR2 SNEGSKA, per germline (reference sequence). This CDR3 has 14 residues. CDR3 DNA: TGCAGTGCTAGCCTCACACCGTCAAATTCACCCCTCCACTTT. Translating it yields CSASLTPSNSPLHF.

The gene calls are TRBV11-2 and TRBJ1-2; D may be TRBD1 (5 bases). Germline CDR1 SGHAT, CDR2 FQNNGV. This CDR3 is built from 16 residues. Trimming pared 3 bases from V and 3 bases from J, leaving 17 bases between. CDR3 coding DNA: TGTGCCAGCAGCTTCCACCGGGGAGGGGTCGACTATGGCTACACCTTC. This gives the protein CASSFHRGGVDYGYTF.

The chain has TRBV5-1 and TRBJ2-5; TRBD1 agrees at 8 bases. The CDR3 length is 15 residues. The germline CDR1 and CDR2 sequences are SGHRS and YFSETQ. J lost 4 bases, V lost 7 bases, and 12 bases had no gene match. The CDR3 spells CASSWGTGGGETQYF. In nucleotides, the CDR3 is TGCGCCAGCTCCTGGGGGACAGGCGGCGGAGAGACCCAGTACTTC.

This clonotype came up a few times. J is TRBJ2-5 and V is TRBV20-1, with a tentative D call TRBD1 (6 bases). Germline CDR1 DFQATT, CDR2 SNEGSKA (reference sequence). There are 15 residues in the CDR3. Trimming stripped 5 bases from V and 1 base from J, with 17 bases between. This CDR3 reads CSASPPGQLQETQYF. The CDR3 nucleotides are TGCAGTGCTTCCCCTCCGGGACAACTCCAAGAGACCCAGTACTTC.

This chain joins TRBV5-4 and TRBJ2-3, with D unresolved. CDR1 SGHNT and CDR2 YYREEE come from the germline V gene (reference sequence). The CDR3 loop spans 13 amino acids. V shed 6 bases and J shed 0 bases, with 8 bases lying between them. CDR3: CASTRASTDTQYF. CDR3 sequence (DNA): TGTGCCAGCACCCGTGCTAGCACAGATACGCAGTATTTT.

The chain recombines TRBV2 with TRBJ2-1; no clear D. Germline V CDR1 and CDR2: SNHLY, FYNNEI. The length of the CDR3 is 13 residues. The germline V and J ends were trimmed by 8 bases and 3 bases, with 11 bases remaining between them. CDR3 bases: TGTGCCAGCCCCCCCGGAGTCTACAATGAGCAGTTCTTC. As protein: CASPPGVYNEQFF.

This clonotype has only a few counts. CDR3 in amino acids: CASSRRTGTTDTQYF. The DNA for the CDR3 is TGTGCCAGCAGCCGTCGTACCGGGACCACAGATACGCAGTATTTT. V and J are TRBV4-2 and TRBJ2-3; D may correspond to TRBD1 or TRBD2 (5 bases each). CDR3 size: 15 residues. V dropped 4 bases and J dropped 2 bases, with 13 bases sitting between them. CDR1 and CDR2 (germline): LGHNA, YNFKEQ.

This clonotype showed up many times. The V gene is TRBV7-2, the J gene TRBJ1-1; TRBD1 is a possible D gene (5 bases). In germline, CDR1 is SGHTA, CDR2 FQGNSA. Trimming took off 1 base at V and 4 bases at J, with 10 bases between the two ends. The CDR3 sequence is 14 residues long. The CDR3 reads CASSLVGAGTEAFF. The CDR3 nucleotides read TGTGCCAGCAGCTTAGTCGGGGCAGGCACTGAAGCTTTCTTT.

The chain is built from TRBV6-6 and TRBJ2-7; tentatively, D is TRBD1 (6 bases). Germline CDR1 and CDR2: MNHNY and SVGAGI (reference sequence). The length of the CDR3 is 13 residues. With 6 bases removed from V and 1 base from J, the gap between germline ends came to 10 bases. CDR3 sequence reads: CASRGDNSYEQYF. Here the CDR3 DNA reads TGTGCCAGCAGGGGGGACAATTCCTACGAGCAGTACTTC.

The J gene is TRBJ2-1, the V gene TRBV12-3 or TRBV12-4, with TRBD1 identical over 9 bases. The CDR3 has 12 amino acids. V shed 4 bases, J shed 12 bases, and the junction held 4 bases outside the gene matches. CDR3 region: CASSWGQGVQFF. As DNA, the CDR3 is TGTGCCAGCAGTTGGGGACAGGGTGTGCAGTTCTTC.

This clonotype showed up just a few times. The chain joins TRBV7-9 to TRBJ2-7; D remains ambiguous. CDR1 and CDR2 (germline): SEHNR, FQNEAQ (reference sequence). The CDR3 is made up of 11 amino acids. V was shortened by 2 bases and J by 6 bases, with 5 bases between the two germline ends. The CDR3 region is CASSLYAEQYF. CDR3 in DNA: TGTGCCAGCAGCTTATACGCCGAGCAGTACTTC.

This clonotype was counted ten times or more. This chain links TRBV7-2 with TRBJ2-7; D is ambiguous. In germline, CDR1 is SGHTA, CDR2 FQGNSA. There are 14 residues in the CDR3. V lost 1 base, J lost 3 bases, and 10 bases lay in between. The CDR3 protein is CASSLVLHNYEQYF. DNA for the CDR3: TGTGCCAGCAGCTTAGTTCTCCATAACTACGAGCAGTACTTC. The variable domain in full, completed from reference TRBV7-2 and TRBJ2-7, reads GAGVSQSPSNKVTEKGKDVELRCDPISGHTALYWYRQSLGQGLEFLIYFQGNSAPDKSGLPSDRFSAERTGGSVSTLTIQRTQQEDSAVYLCASSLVLHNYEQYFGPGTRLTVT.

V and J are TRBV7-2 and TRBJ1-1; no reliable D call. The ends were cut back, 2 bases at V and 1 base at J, with 11 bases in the middle. The germline CDR1 and CDR2 sequences are SGHTA and FQGNSA. CDR3 size: 15 residues. The CDR3 region has the DNA TGTGCCAGCAGCTTACCCTGGACGGGGAACACTGAAGCTTTCTTT. It is translated as CASSLPWTGNTEAFF.

This clonotype has ten or more counts. The chain employs TRBV7-7 and TRBJ2-7; TRBD2 might be the D (6 bases). V was trimmed by 5 bases and J by 6 bases, leaving 14 bases between them. CDR3 length: 13 residues. Germline V CDR1 and CDR2: SSHAT, FNYEAQ (reference sequence). CDR3 residues: CASSPGLDREQYF. CDR3 DNA: TGTGCCAGCAGCCCGGGACTGGATCGCGAGCAGTACTTC.

This clonotype was observed a few times. The chain carries TRBV6-2 or TRBV6-3 and TRBJ1-1, with 8 bases lining up with TRBD1. The germline V gene encodes CDR1 MNHEY and CDR2 SVGEGT. The CDR3 length is 14 residues. The V and J ends lost 5 bases and 3 bases, in that order; junction bases with no gene match: 5. CDR3 in DNA: TGTGCCAGCAGTAATGGACAGGGCTACACTGAAGCTTTCTTT. Residues: CASSNGQGYTEAFF.

This clonotype was detected a few times. V and J are TRBV4-1 and TRBJ2-5; D may be TRBD1 (6 bases). V was shortened by 4 bases and J by 5 bases, with 20 bases between the two germline ends. The V gene's germline CDR1 is MGHRA and CDR2 YSYEKL. The CDR3 loop spans 16 amino acids. CDR3 in DNA: TGCGCCAGCAGCCCGACAGGCAGGGCTAGTTTGGAGACCCAGTACTTC. Amino acids: CASSPTGRASLETQYF.

This clonotype was picked up many times. The rearrangement links TRBV7-2 to TRBJ2-3; 8 positions agree with TRBD2. The length of the CDR3 is 17 residues. Germline trimming cut 6 bases from V and 5 bases from J; bases unmatched to any gene: 16. Germline assignment: CDR1 SGHTA and CDR2 FQGNSA. CDR3 region: CASSSRPSGRYRDTQYF. In DNA, the CDR3 is TGTGCCAGCAGTTCTCGCCCTAGCGGGCGATACCGAGATACGCAGTATTTT.

Ten or more counts support this clonotype. The V call is TRBV7-9, the J call TRBJ1-2; no clear D gene. The CDR3 has 15 residues. V was trimmed by 6 bases and J by 1 base, leaving 15 bases between them. From germline, CDR1 is SEHNR and CDR2 FQNEAQ (reference sequence). CDR3 sequence reads: CASSTSGRDNYGYTF. The CDR3, as DNA: TGTGCCAGCAGTACCTCCGGGCGGGATAACTATGGCTACACCTTC.